A selection of T cell receptor beta chains follows, all from one sample in a study of TIL therapy for anti-PD-1-resistant metastatic lung cancer. Some clones are missing from TCRdb's copy, which holds only in-frame ones; the method was immunoSEQ multiplex PCR. Of tens of thousands of clones detected, 70% to 85% appear once; the ten largest clones hold about 4.8%. Material: blood, obtained at baseline. These receptors were taken from a woman between 25 and 80 years old with non-small cell lung cancer. CDR3s include the opening cysteine and the closing phenylalanine or tryptophan. D genes are given only for firm matches. The size of a clone is reported for some rows only, either as once, few or many, or as a class for expanded clones.

TRBV7-8	TRBJ1-5	NA	NA	13	CASTGLQEGPQHF	TGTGCCAGCACGGGTTTGCAGGAAGGGCCCCAGCATTTT
TRBV5-1	TRBJ2-7	NA	NA	13	CASSFGYSYEQYF	TGTGCCAGCAGCTTCGGTTACTCCTACGAGCAGTACTTC
TRBV27	TRBJ1-1	once	NA	15	CASSLAWDLNTEAFF	TGTGCCAGCAGTTTGGCGTGGGACTTGAACACTGAAGCTTTCTTT
TRBV5-1	TRBJ1-1	NA	NA	14	CASSTDLKYTEAFF	TGCGCCAGCAGCACCGACCTAAAATACACTGAAGCTTTCTTT
TRBV4-3	TRBJ2-1	NA	NA	14	CASSVQSSYNEQFF	TGCGCCAGCAGCGTACAGAGCTCCTACAATGAGCAGTTCTTC
TRBV28	TRBJ1-1	NA	NA	13	CASSFQGNTEAFF	TGTGCCAGCAGTTTTCAAGGGAACACTGAAGCTTTCTTT
TRBV4-3	TRBJ2-7	NA	TRBD2	15	CASSQVSGGTYEQYF	TGCGCCAGCAGCCAAGTCAGCGGGGGGACCTACGAGCAGTACTTC
TRBV19	TRBJ2-1	few	NA	13	CASREERYNEQFF	TGTGCCAGTAGGGAAGAGCGGTACAATGAGCAGTTCTTC
TRBV14	TRBJ2-7	once	TRBD2	15	CASSRGLAGSYEQYF	TGTGCCAGCAGCCGTGGACTAGCGGGGTCCTACGAGCAGTACTTC
TRBV28	TRBJ2-5	NA	NA	13	CASSSRWGETQYF	TGTGCCAGCAGTTCCCGGTGGGGAGAGACCCAGTACTTC
TRBV27	TRBJ1-2	NA	NA	13	CASSLSAVQGYTF	TGTGCCAGCAGTTTATCGGCTGTACAGGGCTACACCTTC
TRBV19	TRBJ1-3	NA	NA	14	CASSTAERGDTIYF	TGTGCCAGTAGTACGGCCGAGAGGGGGGACACCATATATTTT
TRBV10-3	TRBJ2-7	NA	NA	13	CAISESQFNEQYF	TGTGCCATCAGTGAGTCTCAGTTTAACGAGCAGTACTTC
TRBV19	TRBJ1-2	NA	NA	14	CASSRGTANYGYTF	TGTGCCAGTAGTAGAGGGACCGCTAACTATGGCTACACCTTC
TRBV19	TRBJ1-1	NA	NA	12	CASSTSNTEAFF	TGTGCCAGTAGTACCTCGAACACTGAAGCTTTCTTT
TRBV5-1	TRBJ1-4	once	NA	18	CASSLAPTGSPVGEKLFF	TGCGCCAGCAGCTTGGCACCCACAGGAAGTCCAGTTGGTGAAAAACTGTTTTTT
TRBV7-2	TRBJ2-1	NA	NA	12	CASSLTNNEQFF	TGTGCCAGCAGCTTAACGAACAATGAGCAGTTCTTC
TRBV6-1	TRBJ1-2	NA	NA	14	CASSEAGSNYGYTF	TGTGCCAGCAGTGAAGCGGGATCTAACTATGGCTACACCTTC
TRBV5-6	TRBJ1-5	NA	TRBD1	15	CASSLAGGGHQPQHF	TGTGCCAGCAGCTTGGCAGGGGGCGGTCATCAGCCCCAGCATTTT
TRBV7-8	TRBJ1-2	NA	NA	15	CASSLFLLADGGYTF	TGTGCCAGCAGCTTATTCCTTTTGGCAGATGGTGGCTACACCTTC
TRBV6-5	TRBJ2-5	NA	NA	14	CASSYYWGQETQYF	TGTGCCAGCAGTTATTACTGGGGTCAAGAGACCCAGTACTTC
TRBV27	TRBJ1-2	NA	NA	14	CASSQGVGWHGYTF	TGTGCCAGCAGTCAAGGGGTGGGGTGGCATGGCTACACCTTC
TRBV13	TRBJ1-2	NA	NA	13	CASNGYGVYGYTF	TGTGCCAGCAACGGTTACGGAGTTTATGGCTACACCTTC
TRBV6-6	TRBJ1-6	once	NA	12	CASSYLDSPLHF	TGTGCCAGCAGTTACCTGGATTCACCCCTCCACTTT
TRBV14	TRBJ2-2	NA	NA	16	CASSQSGTPNHGELFF	TGTGCCAGCAGCCAGTCCGGGACGCCGAATCACGGGGAGCTGTTTTTT
TRBV5-4	TRBJ2-7	NA	NA	13	CASSFGTPAEQYF	TGTGCCAGCAGCTTTGGGACCCCGGCGGAGCAGTACTTC
TRBV10-3	TRBJ1-2	NA	NA	14	CAISHNRSSYGYTF	TGTGCCATCAGTCACAACAGGTCTTCCTATGGCTACACCTTC
TRBV19	TRBJ1-2	NA	NA	13	CAVQAGLGTPCTF	TGTGCCGTCCAAGCGGGGTTAGGAACTCCCTGCACCTTC
TRBV4-3	TRBJ2-5	NA	NA	12	CASSQDQETQYF	TGCGCCAGCAGCCAAGATCAAGAGACCCAGTACTTC
TRBV4-1	TRBJ2-7	NA	TRBD2	16	CASSQPTSGRFYEQYF	TGCGCCAGCAGCCAACCGACTAGCGGGAGGTTCTACGAGCAGTACTTC
TRBV18	TRBJ1-5	NA	NA	16	CASSPGEHYSNQPQHF	TGTGCCAGCTCTCCCGGGGAGCATTATAGCAATCAGCCCCAGCATTTT
TRBV5-1	TRBJ2-1	NA	NA	14	CASSFVGQNNEQFF	TGCGCCAGCAGCTTTGTAGGACAGAACAATGAGCAGTTCTTC
TRBV5-5	TRBJ2-7	NA	TRBD1	16	CASSIRDRGLNYEQYF	TGTGCCAGCAGCATACGGGACAGGGGGCTTAACTACGAGCAGTACTTC
TRBV4-2	TRBJ1-2	NA	NA	16	CASSQDRLVDYYGYTF	TGTGCCAGCAGCCAAGATAGGTTAGTCGATTACTATGGCTACACCTTC
TRBV28	TRBJ2-6	NA	NA	15	CASSFRLSGANVLTF	TGTGCCAGCAGTTTCCGCCTCTCTGGGGCCAACGTCCTGACTTTC
TRBV4-3	TRBJ1-5	NA	NA	15	CASSQRLGGAQPQHF	TGCGCCAGCAGCCAGCGGCTCGGGGGGGCTCAGCCCCAGCATTTT
TRBV4-3	TRBJ2-6	NA	TRBD1	18	CASSQDVGQGSGANVLTF	TGCGCCAGCAGCCAAGATGTGGGACAGGGCTCTGGGGCCAACGTCCTGACTTTC
TRBV9	TRBJ2-1	once	NA	11	CASSATNEQFF	TGTGCCAGCAGCGCTACTAATGAGCAGTTCTTC
TRBV15	TRBJ1-2	NA	NA	13	CATSSSGMGGYTF	TGTGCCACCAGCTCGAGCGGTATGGGTGGCTACACCTTC
TRBV11-3	TRBJ2-7	NA	TRBD2	14	CASSLAGTNYEQYF	TGTGCCAGCAGCTTGGCCGGGACTAACTACGAGCAGTACTTC
TRBV2	TRBJ1-2	NA	NA	16	CASSEVYLAGNYGYTF	TGTGCCAGCAGTGAAGTGTACCTAGCGGGTAACTATGGCTACACCTTC
TRBV5-1	TRBJ1-3	NA	NA	15	CASSAAGTAGNTIYF	TGCGCCAGCAGCGCGGCCGGGACGGCTGGAAACACCATATATTTT
TRBV7-2	TRBJ2-3	NA	NA	15	CASSLFAGKADTQYF	TGTGCCAGCAGCTTATTTGCGGGGAAAGCAGATACGCAGTATTTT
TRBV7-6	TRBJ2-6	NA	TRBD2	17	CAISYGLAGSGANVLTF	TGTGCCATATCATATGGACTAGCGGGAAGTGGGGCCAACGTCCTGACTTTC
TRBV28	TRBJ1-4	NA	NA	14	CASSLGGGYEKLFF	TGTGCCAGCAGTTTGGGCGGGGGATATGAAAAACTGTTTTTT
TRBV7-9	TRBJ2-5	once	NA	16	CASSLGGSLYQETQYF	TGTGCCAGCAGTCTAGGAGGTTCCCTGTACCAAGAGACCCAGTACTTC
TRBV28	TRBJ2-7	NA	TRBD2	13	CATLWGGTYEQYF	TGTGCCACCCTTTGGGGGGGGACCTACGAGCAGTACTTC
TRBV5-1	TRBJ2-2	NA	TRBD2	15	CASSLPAGGTGELFF	TGCGCCAGCAGCTTGCCAGCGGGAGGTACCGGGGAGCTGTTTTTT
TRBV9	TRBJ1-2	NA	NA	14	CASSVGTVNYGYTF	TGTGCCAGCAGCGTAGGAACAGTCAACTATGGCTACACCTTC
TRBV6-5	TRBJ2-7	NA	NA	13	CASSFSGNYEQYF	TGTGCCAGCAGTTTTAGCGGAAATTACGAGCAGTACTTC
TRBV12-5	TRBJ2-1	NA	NA	15	CASGHLGGAYNEQFF	TGTGCTAGTGGCCACTTGGGCGGAGCCTACAATGAGCAGTTCTTC